The present T cell receptor (beta chain) was sequenced within a study of blood T cell repertoires in COVID-19. Looking at the study overall: Donors in the United States, Italy and Spain gave samples during acute or convalescent COVID-19. In each case, the material was cDNA or gDNA derived from T cells, B-cell-depleted T cells, or PBMCs.

About this clone itself: The junction differs from germline at one of its ends, possibly a read error.

In Seattle, patients joined the study during active infection and were tracked longitudinally. The CDR3 covers 13 residues. Germline V gives CDR1 MNHEY, CDR2 SMNVEV (reference sequence). Authors' data handling: Estimation of nucleated cell counts was performed using reference gene primer amplification. Only in-frame clones appear in the TCRdb table, and some are missing; sequencing was by immunoSEQ multiplex PCR. That table gives V, J and clone size, and the DNA gave D and trimming. Among under 250,000 clones, more than 70% were seen once, and the ten largest hold approximately 6%. The sequence was obtained from a woman older than 75 with COVID-19, enrolled during active disease. The specimen was peripheral blood. The genes are TRBV27 and TRBJ2-5, with TRBD2 identical over 9 bases. CDR3: CACSGGFTETQYF. The CDR3 bases are TGTGCCTGCAGCGGGGGGTTCACGGAGACCCAGTACTTC.